The entry below describes one T cell receptor (beta chain). It lacks a known antigen. The sample holds no much larger clone one base away, and base qualities are not on file. This sample was included in a study of T-cell reconstitution after alpha-beta-depleted transplantation in children (TCRdb year 2016). Turning to the overall study: Using TCR repertoire profiling, the study quantitatively followed how T-cell immune reconstitution unfolded in children after TCRalphabeta/CD19-depleted allogeneic hematopoietic cell transplantation. Results the study describes overall, beyond this receptor: Hyperexpanded clone frequencies declined over subsequent months; after one year, T-cell counts and TCRbeta diversity were mostly attributed to newly produced T cells. The high TCRbeta diversity at day 60 in some patients was ascribed to recipient T cells and intrathymic progenitors that had survived conditioning. The apparently early recovery of alphabetaT-cell counts about two months after transplant reportedly depended on only several hundred rapidly expanded clones that came from non-depleted graft cells.

The CDR3 holds 14 amino acids from the cysteine to the phenylalanine. The only DNA kept is the CDR3, 42 bases in frame from the first base. CDR1 LGHNT and CDR2 FRNRAP are derived from the germline V gene. The junction carries 14 bases between V and J, which are trimmed by 9 bases and 0 bases respectively. Read against the paper, the sample's treatment or condition label means: allogeneic hematopoietic cell transplantation with graft depleted of TCRalphabeta T cells and CD19 B cells. Transplant recipients were children who received TCRalphabeta/CD19-depleted allogeneic hematopoietic cell grafts. The library came from PCR. These reads were obtained on an Illumina HiSeq 2500. TCR libraries were prepared with molecular barcoding, using unique molecular identifiers to normalize TCRbeta repertoire quantification. TCRdb took the public reads, trimmed them with fastp at Q25, ran MiXCR for clone calling and kept in-frame beta chains. Each entry is one CDR3 protein sequence, shown with its most common DNA and genes. The sample data list 540,000 or so distinct CDR3 sequences, and about 21% of these were observed just once. The top ten clonotypes cover 13% to 15% of the sample.

The chain employs TRBV12-5 and TRBJ1-1; the D gene cannot be named for sure. The source of this sequence is a boy under two years old who had a stem cell transplant for acute myeloid leukemia, so the T cells may come from the graft donor. The sample consisted of PBMCs, mostly from graft donor cells, taken 360 days after TCRalphabeta/CD19-depleted stem cell transplant. CDR3 sequence: CASRLGPMNTEAFF. The nucleotide sequence is TGTGCTAGCCGCCTCGGACCGATGAACACTGAAGCTTTCTTT.